The T cell receptor (beta chain) under discussion was sequenced for a study of blood T cells in healthy people across ages. Whole-study results and caveats: It was held that diversity estimates obtained from one million T cells represented underestimates. Older individuals had lower TCR beta diversity per million T cells (the decline was roughly linear).

Worth noting for this clonotype: What it binds is unknown.

V lost 6 bases and J 7 bases, leaving 15 bases between the germline ends. This CDR3 contains 14 residues. Looked up from germline, CDR1 is SEHNR and CDR2 is FQNEAQ (reference sequence). The use of a sample-barcoded 5' primer and a J-beta primer mix characterized a second PCR of about 6 to 11 cycles. A template-switch adaptor that had 12 random nucleotides put a tag on each cDNA molecule. All samples gave at least 3 million CDR3-containing paired-end reads. TCRdb ran MiXCR on the 5' RACE reads and lists one entry per CDR3 protein. The sample has approximately 1,000,000 distinct CDR3 sequences, more than 35% seen once.

The V and J genes are TRBV7-9 and TRBJ1-4, with D tentatively TRBD1 (6 bases). The clonotype comes from a woman aged 55-70 years in good health. Sequencing was done on a sample of blood. The CDR3 protein is CASRGTYGSEKLFF. In nucleotides, the CDR3 is TGTGCCAGCAGAGGGACATATGGAAGTGAAAAACTGTTTTTT. The full variable domain, completed using reference TRBV7-9 and TRBJ1-4, is DTGVSQNPRHKITKRGQNVTFRCDPISEHNRLYWYRQTLGQGPEFLTYFQNEAQLEKSRLLSDRFSAERPKGSFSTLEIQRTEQGDSAMYLCASRGTYGSEKLFFGSGTQLSVL.